These 7 T cell receptor beta chains were sequenced from one sample in a study of T cells in Graves' hyperthyroidism and ophthalmopathy. Researchers amplified the TCR beta CDR3 regions from RNA transcripts. The primer set for the first-round RT-PCR of the TCR CDR3 was HTBI. TCRdb processed the multiplex PCR reads anew with MiXCR; each CDR3 protein has one entry. The data show about 380,000 distinct CDR3 sequences, approximately 17% seen once. The specimen sequenced was blood. The receptors derive from a man aged 18-30 years with Graves' ophthalmopathy.

The rearrangement links TRBV10-2 to TRBJ2-7; TRBD1 is a possible D gene (6 bases). This CDR3 has 14 residues. Germline V gene sequence: CDR1 WSHSY, CDR2 SAAADI. The V gene lost 1 base and the J gene lost 6 bases, with 13 bases spanning the gap. The CDR3 DNA is TGCGCCAGCAGTGAGTACAGGGCCTTATCCGAGCAGTACTTC. Protein: CASSEYRALSEQYF.

Concerning this clonotype itself: Sequence at one end of the junction differs from germline and may be a read error. V is TRBV2 and J is TRBJ1-2; the match to TRBD1 covers 7 bases. This CDR3 is 14 amino acids long. From germline, CDR1 is SNHLY and CDR2 FYNNEI. The CDR3 coding sequence is TGTGCCAGCAGGAGAGCTGGGACAGCGTATGGCTACGCCTTC. Translation gives CASRRAGTAYGYAF. The full variable domain, in which reference TRBV2 and TRBJ1-2 provide the parts outside the CDR3, is EPEVTQTPSHQVTQMGQEVILRCVPISNHLYFYWYRQILGQKVEFLVSFYNNEISEKSEIFDDQFSVERPDGSNFTLKIRSTKLEDSAMYFCASRRAGTAYGYAFGSGTRLTVV.

This clonotype was seen a handful of times. The rearrangement uses TRBV7-2 and TRBJ1-2, with D unclear. The CDR3 covers 13 residues. V lost 4 bases and J lost 3, with 9 bases in between. Germline V CDR1 and CDR2: SGHTA, FQGNSA. Here the CDR3 DNA reads TGTGCCAGCAGCTCCCGGAGGCACTATGGCTACACCTTC. This codes for CASSSRRHYGYTF.

The sample holds many counts of this clonotype. For the CDR3, the DNA is TGTGCCAGCAGCCCACGAGCGACAGGGACAAATTCACCCCTCCACTTT. This encodes CASSPRATGTNSPLHF. The chain combines TRBV7-2 with TRBJ1-6, with 7 bases matching TRBD1. V shed 5 bases, J shed 7 bases, and the junction held 11 bases outside the gene matches. The CDR3 is 16 amino acids. CDR1 and CDR2 from the germline V gene are SGHTA and FQGNSA.

This clonotype was recorded many times. This rearrangement joins TRBV6-5 to TRBJ1-1; D might be TRBD1 (6 bases). The V gene's germline CDR1 is MNHEY and CDR2 SVGAGI. The ends were cut back, 2 bases at V and 4 bases at J, with 20 bases in the middle. This CDR3 spans 17 amino acids. CDR3 nucleotide sequence: TGTGCCAGCAGTTACGCTACAGGGATTAGGGGCGTCACTGAAGCTTTCTTT. This encodes CASSYATGIRGVTEAFF.

This clonotype was counted ten times or more. This chain links TRBV2 with TRBJ2-2; a weak D match, TRBD2 (7 bases). Germline-derived CDR1 and CDR2 are SNHLY and FYNNEI. V was clipped by 8 bases and J by 6 bases, with 10 bases between them. The CDR3 has 12 residues. The CDR3 sequence: CASGGGAGELFF. The DNA of the CDR3 is TGTGCCAGCGGCGGGGGCGCCGGGGAGCTGTTTTTT.

This clonotype was seen at least ten times. The chain employs TRBV27 and TRBJ2-2, with 12 bases fitting TRBD2. The ends lost 6 bases at V and 3 bases at J; junction bases unmatched: 2. The CDR3 covers 15 residues. In germline, CDR1 is MNHEY, CDR2 SMNVEV (reference sequence). CDR3 sequence: CASRLAGGHTGELFF. The CDR3 DNA follows: TGTGCCAGCAGGCTAGCGGGGGGGCACACCGGGGAGCTGTTTTTT.